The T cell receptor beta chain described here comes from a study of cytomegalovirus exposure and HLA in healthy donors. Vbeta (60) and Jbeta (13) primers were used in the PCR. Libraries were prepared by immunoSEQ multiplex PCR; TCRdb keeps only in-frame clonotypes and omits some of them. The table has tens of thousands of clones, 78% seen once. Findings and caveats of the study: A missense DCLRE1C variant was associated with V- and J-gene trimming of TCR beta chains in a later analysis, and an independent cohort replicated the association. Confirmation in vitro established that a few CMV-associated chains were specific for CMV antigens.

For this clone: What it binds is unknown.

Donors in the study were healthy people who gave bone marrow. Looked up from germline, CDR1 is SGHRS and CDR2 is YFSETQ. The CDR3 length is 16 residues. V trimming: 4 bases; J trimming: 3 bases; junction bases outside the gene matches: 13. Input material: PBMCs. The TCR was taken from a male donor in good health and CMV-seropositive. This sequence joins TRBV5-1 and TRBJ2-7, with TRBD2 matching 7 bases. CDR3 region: CASSRYEGLSFYEQYF. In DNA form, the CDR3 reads TGCGCCAGCAGCAGATACGAGGGACTATCCTTCTACGAGCAGTACTTC.